A single sample gave rise to the 21 T cell receptor beta chains below, sequenced in a study of blood T cell repertoires in COVID-19. The data were produced by immunoSEQ multiplex PCR, yet TCRdb's version contains in-frame clones alone and is incomplete. The repertoire includes a few hundred thousand clones, about 85% of them detected once, and over 1.5% sits in the top ten. Sequenced: peripheral blood. Every receptor here comes from a man between 65 and 85 years old with acute or convalescent COVID-19.

This sequence joins TRBV5-1 and TRBJ2-2; 8 bases are shared with TRBD1. Germline assignment: CDR1 SGHRS and CDR2 YFSETQ. The CDR3 contains 16 residues. V trimming: 4 bases; J trimming: 6 bases; junction bases outside the gene matches: 11. CDR3 bases: TGCGCCAGCAGCCCTAAGGACAGGGAAGGGGCCGGGGAGCTGTTTTTT. Protein sequence: CASSPKDREGAGELFF. The whole variable domain, remainder taken from reference TRBV5-1 and TRBJ2-2, is KAGVTQTPRYLIKTRGQQVTLSCSPISGHRSVSWYQQTPGQGLQFLFEYFSETQRNKGNFPGRFSGRQFSNSRSEMNVSTLELGDSALYLCASSPKDREGAGELFFGEGSRLTVL.

The chain uses TRBV7-2 and TRBJ1-5, with D perhaps matching TRBD1 (6 bases). V shed 4 bases and J shed 8 bases, with 12 bases lying between them. Germline CDR1 and CDR2: SGHTA and FQGNSA. This CDR3 has 13 residues. CDR3 sequence: CASSSKGVEPQHF. The CDR3 bases are TGTGCCAGCAGCTCAAAGGGGGTTGAGCCCCAGCATTTT. The complete variable domain, with remaining parts taken from reference TRBV7-2 and TRBJ1-5, reads GAGVSQSPSNKVTEKGKDVELRCDPISGHTALYWYRQSLGQGLEFLIYFQGNSAPDKSGLPSDRFSAERTGGSVSTLTIQRTQQEDSAVYLCASSSKGVEPQHFGDGTRLSIL.

The rearrangement joins TRBV15 to TRBJ2-3; D is uncertain. The CDR3 contains 14 residues. Germline CDR1 is LNHNV and CDR2 is YYDKDF (reference sequence). Trimming took off 3 bases at V and 3 bases at J, with 10 bases between the two ends. CDR3: CATSRGARTDTQYF. The DNA for the CDR3 is TGTGCCACCAGCAGGGGCGCACGTACAGATACGCAGTATTTT. Full variable domain (remainder filled in from reference TRBV15 and TRBJ2-3): DAMVIQNPRYQVTQFGKPVTLSCSQTLNHNVMYWYQQKSSQAPKLLFHYYDKDFNNEADTPDNFQSRRPNTSFCFLDIRSPGLGDTAMYLCATSRGARTDTQYFGPGTRLTVL.

V and J are TRBV15 and TRBJ2-1, with D perhaps matching TRBD1 (6 bases). There are 16 residues in the CDR3. Germline V CDR1 and CDR2: LNHNV, YYDKDF (reference sequence). V lost 3 bases to trimming and J lost 4 bases, with 16 bases between them. CDR3 loop: CATSRTTGSSYNEQFF. The CDR3 DNA sequence: TGTGCCACCAGCAGGACGACAGGCTCGTCATACAATGAGCAGTTCTTC. Supplemented by reference TRBV15 and TRBJ2-1, the full variable domain reads DAMVIQNPRYQVTQFGKPVTLSCSQTLNHNVMYWYQQKSSQAPKLLFHYYDKDFNNEADTPDNFQSRRPNTSFCFLDIRSPGLGDTAMYLCATSRTTGSSYNEQFFGPGTRLTVL.

This clone has just a few counts. J is TRBJ1-5 and V is TRBV5-5; D not resolved. Germline CDR1 reads SGHKS; CDR2 reads YYEKEE (reference sequence). The CDR3 sequence is 15 residues long. The ends were cut back, 0 bases at V and 4 bases at J, with 11 bases in the middle. In DNA, the CDR3 is TGTGCCAGCAGCTTGGATGGGCCGATTAATCAGCCCCAGCATTTT. Its protein is CASSLDGPINQPQHF.

Only one count was recorded for this clone. The chain carries TRBV3-1 (or the pseudogene TRBV3-2) and TRBJ2-1, with 7 bases matching TRBD2. The V gene end was trimmed by 4 bases and the J gene end by 7 bases; junction bases not matched to a gene: 10. CDR1 LGHDT and CDR2 YNNKEL come from the germline V gene (reference sequence). This CDR3 is 15 amino acids long. CDR3 protein: CASSPRGGGRNEQFF. Written as DNA, the CDR3 is TGTGCCAGCAGCCCCCGCGGGGGAGGGAGGAATGAGCAGTTCTTC.

This chain uses TRBV28 with TRBJ2-1, with unresolved D. The V end was cut by 5 bases, the J end by 8 bases, with 19 bases between. The CDR3 sequence is 15 residues long. Germline V gene sequence: CDR1 MDHEN, CDR2 SYDVKM. The CDR3 protein is CASSLRPALGDEQFF. DNA of the CDR3: TGTGCCAGCAGTCTCAGACCCGCCCTTGGAGATGAGCAGTTCTTC.

The V gene is TRBV18, the J gene TRBJ2-7, with D maybe TRBD1 (7 bases). Between the trimmed V and J ends, which lost 3 bases and 1 base, there was a span of 10 bases. The length of the CDR3 is 14 residues. CDR1 is KGHSH, CDR2 LQKENI, per germline. The CDR3 sequence is CASSPAGQSYEQYF. The CDR3 DNA reads TGTGCCAGCTCACCGGCGGGACAGTCCTACGAGCAGTACTTC.

The chain has TRBV3-1 (or the pseudogene TRBV3-2) and TRBJ1-3; D is perhaps TRBD1 (5 bases). CDR1 is LGHDT, CDR2 YNNKEL, per germline (reference sequence). The V gene lost 6 bases and the J gene lost 0 bases, with 18 bases spanning the gap. The CDR3 is 17 amino acids. The CDR3 protein is CASSLFAGESSGNTIYF. The CDR3 coding sequence is TGTGCCAGCAGTCTATTTGCGGGGGAAAGCTCTGGAAACACCATATATTTT.

The gene calls are TRBV7-9 and TRBJ2-7, with a weak D call TRBD2 (5 bases). The CDR3 spans 13 residues. The V end was cut by 7 bases, the J end by 0 bases, with 10 bases between. The germline gives CDR1 SEHNR, CDR2 FQNEAQ (reference sequence). DNA of the CDR3: TGTGCCAGCACCCCCCGGGGCTCCTACGAGCAGTACTTC. Amino acids: CASTPRGSYEQYF. Together with reference TRBV7-9 and TRBJ2-7, the CDR3 gives the full variable domain: DTGVSQNPRHKITKRGQNVTFRCDPISEHNRLYWYRQTLGQGPEFLTYFQNEAQLEKSRLLSDRFSAERPKGSFSTLEIQRTEQGDSAMYLCASTPRGSYEQYFGPGTRLTVT.

The chain uses TRBV5-6 and TRBJ1-1, with a possible D match to TRBD1 (6 bases). The CDR3 spans 15 residues. V lost 4 bases, J lost 4 bases, and 17 bases lay in between. Germline V gene data show CDR1 as SGHDT and CDR2 as YYEEEE. Here the CDR3 reads CASSPTDRPLTEAFF. The DNA for the CDR3 is TGTGCCAGCAGCCCTACCGACAGGCCGCTCACTGAAGCTTTCTTT.

The chain couples TRBV2 to TRBJ2-3, with D perhaps TRBD1 (5 bases). The V gene lost 5 bases and the J gene lost 0 bases, with 12 bases spanning the gap. This CDR3 contains 15 residues. Germline V gene data show CDR1 as SNHLY and CDR2 as FYNNEI. CDR3 amino acids: CASSTAPGSTDTQYF. CDR3 in DNA: TGTGCCAGCAGTACCGCCCCAGGGAGCACAGATACGCAGTATTTT.

The rearrangement uses TRBV6-5 and TRBJ1-6, with TRBD1 matching over 7 bases. The junction had 4 bases not matched to a gene; V was cut back by 6 bases and J by 8 bases. The CDR3 covers 13 residues. Germline V gene lookup returns CDR1 MNHEY and CDR2 SVGAGI. The CDR3 nucleotides read TGTGCCAGCAGGGGACAGAGGGATTCACCCCTCCACTTT. Translating gives CASRGQRDSPLHF.

The gene calls are TRBV28 and TRBJ1-1; possible D gene TRBD1, 5 bases. The germline V gene has CDR1 MDHEN and CDR2 SYDVKM. This CDR3 comprises 13 residues. V lost 2 bases and J 5 bases, leaving 9 bases between the germline ends. CDR3 residues: CASSLQGGTEAFF. The CDR3 DNA sequence: TGTGCCAGCAGTTTACAGGGTGGGACTGAAGCTTTCTTT.

This clone was recorded once. The chain employs TRBV2 and TRBJ1-5; D is perhaps TRBD1 (5 bases). CDR1 and CDR2 (germline): SNHLY, FYNNEI. V dropped 8 bases and J dropped 6 bases, with 20 bases sitting between them. The length of the CDR3 is 15 residues. CDR3: CASLQAENVGQPQHF. CDR3 sequence (DNA): TGTGCCAGCTTACAGGCAGAGAATGTGGGTCAGCCCCAGCATTTT.

The V call is TRBV19, the J call TRBJ2-2; tentatively, D is TRBD1 (5 bases). CDR3 size: 11 residues. Germline V lookup: CDR1 LNHDA, CDR2 SQIVND (reference sequence). This CDR3 reads CATRVTGELFF. CDR3 in DNA: TGTGCTACCAGGGTCACCGGGGAGCTGTTTTTT.

J is TRBJ2-5 and V is TRBV6-6, with 7 bases identical to TRBD2. Germline CDR1 reads MNHNY; CDR2 reads SVGAGI (reference sequence). The CDR3 contains 16 residues. J was trimmed by 3 bases and V by 0 bases; bases with no gene match: 7. CDR3 coding DNA: TGTGCCAGCAGTTACTCGATTCAAGCGGGAAAAGAGACCCAGTACTTC. It encodes CASSYSIQAGKETQYF.

The rearrangement uses TRBV3-1 (or the pseudogene TRBV3-2) and TRBJ2-7; D is perhaps TRBD1 (5 bases). V was cut by 0 bases and J by 1 base, with 16 bases left in between. CDR1 and CDR2 from the germline V gene are LGHDT and YNNKEL (reference sequence). This CDR3 spans 17 amino acids. The CDR3 spells CASSQEWGPGRSYEQYF. CDR3 sequence (DNA): TGTGCCAGCAGCCAAGAATGGGGCCCGGGCAGATCCTACGAGCAGTACTTC.

The count of this clone is one. The rearrangement joins TRBV27 to TRBJ2-2, with D possibly matching TRBD1 (6 bases). V was cut by 6 bases and J by 1 base, with 12 bases left in between. The V gene's germline CDR1 is MNHEY and CDR2 SMNVEV (reference sequence). CDR3 length: 15 amino acids. The CDR3 coding sequence is TGTGCCAGCAGAACCGGGACATTGAACACCGGGGAGCTGTTTTTT. It codes for CASRTGTLNTGELFF.

The chain has TRBV3-1 (or the pseudogene TRBV3-2) and TRBJ2-2, with 7 bases aligning to TRBD2. The CDR3 loop spans 15 amino acids. Trimming removed 4 bases from V and 5 bases from J; junction bases left unmatched: 7. Germline CDR1 and CDR2: LGHDT and YNNKEL (reference sequence). The CDR3: CASSRGGSRTGELFF. CDR3 nucleotides: TGTGCCAGCAGCCGGGGAGGGAGTAGAACCGGGGAGCTGTTTTTT.

The chain is built from TRBV28 and TRBJ2-2; TRBD2 matches at 16 bases. V shed 5 bases and J 4 bases; nucleotides not matched to a gene: 10. Germline assignment: CDR1 MDHEN and CDR2 SYDVKM. This CDR3 is built from 19 residues. The CDR3 here is CASSPALGLAGGSTGELFF. CDR3 sequence (DNA): TGTGCCAGCAGTCCCGCGCTGGGACTAGCGGGAGGGAGCACCGGGGAGCTGTTTTTT.